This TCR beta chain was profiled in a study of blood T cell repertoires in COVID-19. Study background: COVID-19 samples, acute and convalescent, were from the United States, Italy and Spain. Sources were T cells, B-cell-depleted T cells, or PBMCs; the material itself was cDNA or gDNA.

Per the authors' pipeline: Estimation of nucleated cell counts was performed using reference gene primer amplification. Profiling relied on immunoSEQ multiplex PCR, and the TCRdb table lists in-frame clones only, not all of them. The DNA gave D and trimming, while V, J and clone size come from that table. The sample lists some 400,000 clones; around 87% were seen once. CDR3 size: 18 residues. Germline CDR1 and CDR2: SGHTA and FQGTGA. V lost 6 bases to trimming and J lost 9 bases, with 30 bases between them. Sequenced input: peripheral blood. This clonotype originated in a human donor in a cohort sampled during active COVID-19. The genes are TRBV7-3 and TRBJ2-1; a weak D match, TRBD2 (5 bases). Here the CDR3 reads CASSFLDSRGGLYSEQFF. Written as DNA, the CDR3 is TGTGCCAGCAGTTTCCTAGACTCTAGAGGAGGACTTTATAGTGAGCAGTTCTTC.